What follows is one T cell receptor (beta chain) and its context. The sample originates from a study of OX40 agonist ivuxolimab in advanced cancers. The repertoire was sequenced with immunoSEQ multiplex PCR; TCRdb's copy has only in-frame clones and lacks some. The repertoire has 45,000 to 65,000 clones, approximately 80% of them found once; the top ten carry about 3.7%. The CDR3 sequence is 15 residues long. CDR1 is MNHGY and CDR2 is SVAAGI in the germline V gene. V was clipped by 4 bases and J by 2 bases, with 15 bases between them. The sample here was CD4+ or CD8+ T cells sorted from blood, taken in a trial of the OX40 agonist ivuxolimab. The gene calls are TRBV6-9 and TRBJ2-7, with D maybe TRBD1 (6 bases). The TCR was taken from an adult with an advanced solid tumor such as melanoma, head and neck, liver or kidney cancer. For the CDR3, the DNA is TGTGCCAGCAGTTCCCACAGGGTGTTGGCCTACGAGCAGTACTTC. This gives the protein CASSSHRVLAYEQYF.